Listed here is a single T cell receptor beta chain. What it binds is unknown. These data come from a study of T-cell memory formation after mild COVID-19. Turning to the study itself: TCR clusters mostly belonged to single donors.

V lost 0 bases to trimming and J lost 3 bases, with 12 bases between them. Germline loops: CDR1 SGHRS, CDR2 YFSETQ. The CDR3 has 15 residues. Whole-study results and caveats: The study detected some responding clones in pre-infection memory, suggesting cross-reactive memory joined. Clones contracting over day 15 to 85 were CD4/CD8 balanced, with later expanders leaning CD4+.

TCRdb passed the 5' RACE reads through MiXCR, listing each CDR3 protein once. The sample carries about 210,000 distinct CDR3 sequences, 10% to 13% recorded once. The receptor comes from a man aged 18 to 30 who had mild COVID-19 (a few samples of this study predate the infection). Cell type and time point are not known. The rearrangement joins TRBV5-1 to TRBJ1-1, with a weak D call TRBD1 (5 bases). The source material was PBMCs or a T cell subset sorted from them (not recorded which). The CDR3 DNA is TGCGCCAGCAGCTTGGCCCCCGGGGGGGACACTGAAGCTTTCTTT. Its protein is CASSLAPGGDTEAFF.